This T cell receptor beta chain was identified during a study of monozygotic twins with inflammatory bowel disease. Notes on the study in general: Perhaps reflecting limited power, concordant and discordant twins did not differ in repertoire similarity.

Notes on this clonotype: Its antigen is not known.

The CDR3 consists of 14 residues. From germline, CDR1 is MDHEN and CDR2 SYDVKM. Samples each yielded cDNA through eight separate reactions. One entry per CDR3 protein, without DNA, is what TCRdb gives after re-calling the 5' RACE reads. In all, the sample yields just over 300,000 distinct CDR3 sequences. The sample taken for sequencing was blood. The V and J genes are TRBV28 and TRBJ2-7; TCRdb gives TRBD1 as the D gene, but with no DNA this cannot be confirmed. This receptor was obtained from a human donor with ulcerative colitis or Crohn's disease, or a healthy co-twin of an affected twin (not recorded which). CDR3 residues: CASVPGGGSYEQYF.